This is a list of T cell receptor beta chains from one sample in a study of graft-versus-host responses after intestinal transplantation. Their antigens remain unidentified. Produced via immunoSEQ multiplex PCR; TCRdb's table is partial and in-frame only. The table lists about 120,000 clones, over 85% of them singletons. The input for sequencing was unstimulated CD4+ T cells sorted from spleen or lymph node cells, taken before transplant. The receptors stem from a human donor who was the organ donor for an intestinal transplant. The CDR3 runs from the conserved cysteine through the conserved F or W. The D gene is left open where the match is weak. Some rows mark clone size as missing; the rest say once, few, many or name a class of expanded clone.

.	.	TRBJ2-7	TRBV27	CASSPSFRGGEQYF	TGTGCCAGCAGTCCCTCCTTCCGGGGCGGCGAGCAGTACTTC
TRBD1	.	TRBJ1-2	TRBV6-1	CASSLTGNGYTF	TGTGCCAGCAGCTTGACAGGGAATGGCTACACCTTC
.	.	TRBJ1-3	TRBV28	CASSHKASGNTIYF	TGTGCCAGCAGTCACAAAGCCTCTGGAAACACCATATATTTT
.	.	TRBJ1-1	TRBV25-1	CASSGVVGRDTEAFF	TGTGCCAGCAGTGGGGTTGTAGGGCGCGACACTGAAGCTTTCTTT
TRBD1	.	TRBJ1-1	TRBV6-6	CASRQGVEAFF	TGTGCCAGCAGACAGGGGGTAGAAGCTTTCTTT
.	.	TRBJ1-2	TRBV6-1	CASSEAIGTAAGYTF	TGTGCCAGCAGTGAAGCCATAGGGACGGCCGCTGGCTACACCTTC
TRBD1	.	TRBJ2-5	TRBV6-6	CASTGTGGNKETQYF	TGTGCCAGCACCGGAACAGGGGGGAATAAGGAGACCCAGTACTTC
.	.	TRBJ2-7	TRBV11-2	CASSSGRGQGEQYF	TGTGCCAGCAGCTCAGGGAGGGGGCAAGGCGAGCAGTACTTC
.	once	TRBJ2-2	TRBV6-1	CASSEEGRILFF	TGTGCCAGCAGTGAAGAAGGACGGATACTGTTTTTT
TRBD2	.	TRBJ2-1	TRBV5-1	CASRTSGGKQYNEQFF	TGCGCCAGCCGGACTAGCGGAGGGAAGCAGTACAATGAGCAGTTCTTC
.	.	TRBJ2-6	TRBV6-5	CASSWQGVGANVLTF	TGTGCCAGCAGTTGGCAGGGTGTTGGGGCCAACGTCCTGACTTTC
.	.	TRBJ1-1	TRBV11-2	CASSLRRQTGSSTEAFF	TGTGCCAGCAGCTTACGACGGCAGACGGGATCGAGCACTGAAGCTTTCTTT
.	.	TRBJ2-3	TRBV6-1	CASTGGHPSTDTQYF	TGTGCCAGCACTGGGGGCCACCCCAGCACAGATACGCAGTATTTT
.	.	TRBJ1-3	TRBV2	CASEGSGNTIYF	TGTGCCAGCGAAGGGTCTGGAAACACCATATATTTT
TRBD1	.	TRBJ1-2	TRBV9	CASSGTGPLYGYTF	TGTGCCAGCAGCGGGACAGGGCCATTATACGGCTACACCTTC
.	.	TRBJ1-1	TRBV7-2	CASSSPTGRREAFF	TGTGCCAGCAGCTCGCCCACAGGCAGGCGTGAAGCTTTCTTT
.	.	TRBJ1-2	TRBV7-2	CASSPQGSHGYTF	TGTGCCAGCAGCCCCCAGGGTTCCCATGGCTACACCTTC
TRBD1	.	TRBJ1-3	TRBV7-9	CASSLGQGLSGNTIYF	TGTGCCAGCAGCTTAGGACAGGGGCTTTCTGGAAACACCATATATTTT
TRBD2	.	TRBJ2-5	TRBV7-2	CASSLAWGGSQETQYF	TGTGCCAGCAGCTTAGCGTGGGGCGGGAGCCAAGAGACCCAGTACTTC
TRBD2	.	TRBJ2-1	TRBV7-2	CASSWASGSSYNEQFF	TGTGCCAGCAGCTGGGCTAGCGGTAGCTCCTACAATGAGCAGTTCTTC
TRBD2	once	TRBJ2-1	TRBV5-5	CASSAGTSGGQFF	TGTGCCAGCAGCGCTGGGACTAGTGGGGGGCAGTTCTTC
.	once	TRBJ1-5	TRBV21-1	CASSTDRGGWQPQHF	TGTGCCAGCAGCACAGACAGGGGAGGTTGGCAGCCCCAGCATTTT
.	.	TRBJ2-5	TRBV5-6	CASSFLLRQETQYF	TGTGCCAGCAGCTTCTTGTTACGCCAAGAGACCCAGTACTTC
.	.	TRBJ2-1	TRBV28	CASRPPGPLDGEQFF	TGTGCCAGCAGGCCCCCGGGGCCCCTCGACGGTGAGCAGTTCTTC
TRBD2	.	TRBJ2-7	TRBV7-2	CASSERLAGVSEQYF	TGTGCCAGCAGCGAACGACTAGCGGGAGTATCCGAGCAGTACTTC
.	.	TRBJ2-3	TRBV19	CASSIQRVRGDTQYF	TGTGCCAGTAGTATCCAGCGGGTGAGGGGAGATACGCAGTATTTT
TRBD2	.	TRBJ2-3	TRBV7-2	CASSLVLAGSTDTQYF	TGTGCCAGCAGCTTAGTCCTAGCGGGCAGCACAGATACGCAGTATTTT
.	.	TRBJ2-7	TRBV7-9	CASSPGLPIFEQYF	TGTGCCAGCAGCCCCGGACTACCTATTTTCGAGCAGTACTTC
TRBD2	.	TRBJ2-3	TRBV18	CASSPLAGRVDTQYF	TGTGCCAGCTCACCCCTAGCGGGAAGGGTGGATACGCAGTATTTT
.	.	TRBJ2-3	TRBV20-1	CSASGADTQYF	TGCAGTGCTTCCGGAGCAGATACGCAGTATTTT
TRBD2	.	TRBJ2-3	TRBV7-9	CASSLASSGRPQRPDTQYF	TGTGCCAGCAGCTTAGCTTCTAGCGGGAGACCACAGCGCCCAGATACGCAGTATTTT
.	.	TRBJ1-3	TRBV4-3	CASSQDPREGNTIYF	TGCGCCAGCAGCCAAGATCCCAGGGAGGGAAACACCATATATTTT
TRBD2	.	TRBJ2-3	TRBV10-1	CASSVGSGSGTDTQYF	TGCGCCAGCAGTGTCGGTAGCGGGAGTGGCACAGATACGCAGTATTTT
TRBD1	.	TRBJ1-4	TRBV6-1	CASRKVQGASEKLFF	TGTGCCAGCAGGAAAGTACAGGGGGCAAGCGAAAAACTGTTTTTT
TRBD2	.	TRBJ2-2	TRBV5-4	CASSLGLAGNTGELFF	TGTGCCAGCAGCTTGGGACTAGCGGGGAACACCGGGGAGCTGTTTTTT
.	.	TRBJ2-7	TRBV7-6	CASSLDQGYEQYF	TGTGCCAGCAGCTTAGATCAGGGCTACGAGCAGTACTTC